In its sample, the clone carrying this T cell receptor beta chain was seen many times. The antigen is not known. The record originates from a study of identical twins. cDNA molecules carried unique molecular identifiers, and template switching added a universal primer site. Using its own MiXCR run on the 5' RACE reads, TCRdb lists one record per CDR3 protein. The table has fewer than 650,000 distinct CDR3 sequences, 9.5% to 10% seen once. The CDR3 loop spans 15 amino acids. Germline loops: CDR1 LNHNV, CDR2 YYDKDF (reference sequence). With 2 bases clipped from V and 1 base from J, the junction kept 3 bases outside the gene matches. Study-wide results and caveats: There was an excess of low generation probability in the out-of-frame alpha sequences that twins shared.

These same data were also listed under a study on yellow fever vaccine responses in identical twins.

Sequencing input: PBMCs. The J gene is TRBJ2-3, the V gene TRBV15, with 7 bases that match TRBD2. The TCR comes from a woman under 30 in good health. The CDR3 coding sequence is TGTGCCACCAGCAGATCTAGCGGAGGCACAGATACGCAGTATTTT. Protein product: CATSRSSGGTDTQYF.